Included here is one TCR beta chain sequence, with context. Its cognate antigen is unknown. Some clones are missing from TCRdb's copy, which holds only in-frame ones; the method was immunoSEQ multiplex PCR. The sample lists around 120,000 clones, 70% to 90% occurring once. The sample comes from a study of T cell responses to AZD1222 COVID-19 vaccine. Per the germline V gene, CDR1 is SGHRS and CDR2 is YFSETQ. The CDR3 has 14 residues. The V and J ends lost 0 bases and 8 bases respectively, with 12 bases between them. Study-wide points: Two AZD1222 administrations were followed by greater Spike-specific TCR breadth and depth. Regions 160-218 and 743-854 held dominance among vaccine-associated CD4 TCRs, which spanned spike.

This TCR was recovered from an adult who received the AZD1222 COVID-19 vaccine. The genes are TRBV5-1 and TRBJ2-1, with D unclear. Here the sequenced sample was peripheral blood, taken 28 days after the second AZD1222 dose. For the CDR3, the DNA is TGCGCCAGCAGCTTGGATTCAATGTCTTATGAGCAGTTCTTC. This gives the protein CASSLDSMSYEQFF.